This T cell receptor beta chain is drawn from a study of T cell changes during pregnancy in multiple sclerosis. CDR3 length: 13 amino acids. Per germline, CDR1 MNHNY and CDR2 SVGAGI (reference sequence). The germline V and J ends were trimmed by 8 bases and 2 bases, with 12 bases remaining between them. This clone is a singleton in its sample. The protocol was immunoSEQ multiplex PCR, while the TCRdb copy is restricted to in-frame clones and leaves out a portion. The sample lists 93,000 or so clones, 91% occurring once. This clonotype was sampled from a female donor with multiple sclerosis, enrolled in a pregnancy study. The chain joins TRBV6-6 to TRBJ1-2, with a weak D call TRBD1 (5 bases). The sample in question was peripheral blood, obtained before pregnancy. The CDR3 DNA sequence: TGTGCCAGCGTGCGGGGGAGAAACTATGGCTACACCTTC. Residues: CASVRGRNYGYTF.